This TCR beta chain came from a study of cytomegalovirus exposure and HLA in healthy donors. The PCR ran on 60 Vbeta and 13 Jbeta primers. The method was immunoSEQ multiplex PCR; TCRdb's version includes in-frame clones alone and lacks a portion of them. The sample lists 140,000 to 150,000 clones, about 66% seen once, with over 1.5% in the top ten. This clone was counted only a few times. Trimming stripped 1 base from V and 1 base from J, with 12 bases between. This CDR3 spans 16 amino acids. Per the germline V gene, CDR1 is SGHTA and CDR2 is FQGNSA. The chain recombines TRBV7-2 with TRBJ2-3; perhaps TRBD2 as D (5 bases). This receptor was identified in a male donor in good health and CMV-seronegative. The material sequenced was PBMCs. Here the CDR3 DNA reads TGTGCCAGCAGCTTAGGACTAACGCTTGGCACAGATACGCAGTATTTT. It encodes CASSLGLTLGTDTQYF.